Described below is a single T cell receptor (beta chain) sequence and its context. As yet, its antigen is unknown. The length of the CDR3 is 15 residues. Germline CDR1 is MDHEN and CDR2 is SYDVKM. V lost 7 bases and J lost 5; bases outside the gene matches: 11. The source of the sample is a study of T cells in localized non-small cell lung cancer. This table comes from immunoSEQ multiplex PCR, and its TCRdb copy is limited to in-frame clones, with some not included. The sample lists 100,000 to 150,000 clones, approximately 88% occurring once. Study-wide findings and caveats: Heterogeneity remains possible because sequencing was limited to only one tumor region.

The receptor was derived from a female donor older than 55 with stage I lung adenocarcinoma. The genes are TRBV28 and TRBJ2-5; 9 bases fit TRBD1. Material: peripheral blood, obtained before any cancer treatment. In DNA form, the CDR3 reads TGTGCCAGCACCCCCAGGGACAGGGTCCTCGAGACCCAGTACTTC. Encoded protein: CASTPRDRVLETQYF.